This TCR beta chain was sequenced in a study of technical replicates of blood from a handful of donors. Sequencing was performed with immunoSEQ multiplex PCR; in TCRdb, only in-frame clones are kept and a portion is missing. Among about 12,000 clones listed, around 93% were seen once. Sequencing was done on a sample of PBMCs. The TCR originated in a human donor in good health.

The CDR3 bases are TGTGCCAGCTCCTTCTCCACAGGCAATGAGCAGTTCTTC. Its protein product is CASSFSTGNEQFF. The V call is TRBV18, the J call TRBJ2-1, with a weak D call TRBD1 (5 bases). Germline CDR1 reads KGHSH; CDR2 reads LQKENI. The CDR3 has 13 residues. Trimming shortened V by 6 bases and J by 6 bases, and 12 bases separated the two germline ends. The variable domain in full, completed from reference TRBV18 and TRBJ2-1, reads NAGVMQNPRHLVRRRGQEARLRCSPMKGHSHVYWYRQLPEEGLKFMVYLQKENIIDESGMPKERFSAEFPKEGPSILRIQQVVRGDSAAYFCASSFSTGNEQFFGPGTRLTVL.